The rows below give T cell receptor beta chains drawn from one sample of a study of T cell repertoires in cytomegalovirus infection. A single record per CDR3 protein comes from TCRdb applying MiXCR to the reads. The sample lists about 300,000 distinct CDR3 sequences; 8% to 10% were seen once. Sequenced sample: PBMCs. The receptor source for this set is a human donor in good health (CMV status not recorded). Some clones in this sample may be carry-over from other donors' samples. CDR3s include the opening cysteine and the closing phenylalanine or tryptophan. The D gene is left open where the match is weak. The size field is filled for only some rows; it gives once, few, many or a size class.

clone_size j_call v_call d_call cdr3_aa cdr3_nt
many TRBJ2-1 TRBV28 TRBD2 CASSSREGVIGRGATYNEQFF TGTGCCAGCAGTTCTCGCGAGGGGGTTATAGGGCGGGGGGCTACCTACAATGAGCAGTTCTTC
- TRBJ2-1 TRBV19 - CASSIASHVSYNEQFF TGTGCCAGTAGTATAGCTAGCCACGTCTCCTACAATGAGCAGTTCTTC
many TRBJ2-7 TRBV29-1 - CSVRTGRSYEQYF TGCAGCGTCCGTACAGGGAGGTCCTACGAGCAGTACTTC
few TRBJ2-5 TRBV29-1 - CSVELKRGALGETQYF TGCAGCGTTGAACTAAAGAGGGGGGCGCTTGGGGAGACCCAGTACTTC
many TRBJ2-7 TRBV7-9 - CASSPTGRPYEQYF TGTGCCAGCAGCCCGACAGGGAGGCCCTACGAGCAGTACTTC
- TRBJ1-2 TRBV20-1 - CSARDLPGYNYGYTF TGCAGTGCTAGAGATCTACCGGGGTATAACTATGGCTACACCTTC
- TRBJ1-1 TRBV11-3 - CASSSGWPTEAFF TGTGCCAGCAGCTCAGGGTGGCCCACTGAAGCTTTCTTT
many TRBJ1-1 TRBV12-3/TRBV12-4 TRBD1 CASRTGGGNTEAFF TGTGCCAGCAGGACAGGAGGGGGCAACACTGAAGCTTTCTTT
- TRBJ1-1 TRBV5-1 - CASSLVPGSGTEAFF TGCGCCAGCAGCTTGGTTCCAGGTTCCGGCACTGAAGCTTTCTTT
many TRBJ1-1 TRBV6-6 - CASSYFGEAFF TGTGCCAGCAGTTACTTCGGCGAAGCTTTCTTT
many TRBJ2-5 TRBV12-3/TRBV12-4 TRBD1 CASNHRGPQETQYF TGTGCCAGCAACCACAGGGGCCCCCAGGAGACCCAGTACTTC
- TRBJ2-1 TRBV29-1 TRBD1 CSVYPILQGAFYNEQFF TGCAGCGTTTACCCCATTTTACAGGGGGCTTTTTACAATGAGCAGTTCTTC
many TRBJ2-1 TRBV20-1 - CSASGYNEQFF TGCAGTGCTAGTGGCTACAATGAGCAGTTCTTC
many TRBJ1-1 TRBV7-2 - CASSSQENTEAFF TGTGCCAGCAGCTCCCAGGAGAACACTGAAGCTTTCTTT
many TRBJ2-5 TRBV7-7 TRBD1 CASSYRQGATGQVEETQYF TGTGCTAGCAGCTACAGACAGGGGGCTACGGGTCAGGTGGAAGAGACCCAGTACTTC
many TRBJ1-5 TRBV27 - CASSHGDQPQHF TGTGCCAGCAGTCACGGAGATCAGCCCCAGCATTTT
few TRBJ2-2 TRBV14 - CASSQENIANTGELFF TGTGCCAGCAGCCAAGAAAACATTGCGAACACCGGGGAGCTGTTTTTT
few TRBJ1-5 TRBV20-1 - CSAREGLGNQPQHF TGCAGTGCGAGAGAGGGGTTGGGCAATCAGCCCCAGCATTTT
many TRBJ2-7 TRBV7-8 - CASSLVGSGEQYF TGTGCCAGCAGCTTAGTTGGGAGTGGCGAGCAGTACTTC
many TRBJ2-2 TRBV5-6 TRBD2 CASSPSKSTSGGVSGELFF TGTGCCAGCAGCCCGTCAAAATCGACTAGCGGGGGGGTGAGCGGGGAGCTGTTTTTT
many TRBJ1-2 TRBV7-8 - CASSLGTETNYGYTF TGTGCCAGCAGCTTAGGTACAGAGACAAACTATGGCTACACCTTC
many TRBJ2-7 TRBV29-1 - CSGLRDNYEQYF TGCAGCGGCCTCCGGGACAACTACGAGCAGTACTTC
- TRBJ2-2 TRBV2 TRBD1 CASSNRGVTQGTSITGELFF TGTGCCAGCAGCAATAGAGGTGTCACACAGGGGACGTCCATCACCGGGGAGCTGTTTTTT
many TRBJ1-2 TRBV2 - CASSEWQADYGYTF TGTGCCAGCAGTGAATGGCAGGCAGACTATGGCTACACCTTC
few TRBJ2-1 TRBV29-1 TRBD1 CSVEDRDNEQFF TGCAGCGTCGAGGACAGGGACAATGAGCAGTTCTTC
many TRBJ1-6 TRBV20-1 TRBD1 CSANRQGGNSPLHF TGCAGTGCCAACCGACAGGGTGGTAATTCACCCCTCCACTTT
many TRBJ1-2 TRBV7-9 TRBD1 CASSSTGDYGYTF TGTGCCAGCAGCTCGACAGGGGACTATGGCTACACCTTC
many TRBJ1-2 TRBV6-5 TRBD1 CASSRGQTSYGYTF TGTGCCAGCAGTCGGGGACAGACCAGCTATGGCTACACCTTC
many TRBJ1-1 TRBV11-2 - CASSLVDWSGLRASASVTEAFF TGTGCCAGCAGCTTAGTGGATTGGTCGGGCCTCCGCGCGTCGGCGTCGGTCACTGAAGCTTTCTTT
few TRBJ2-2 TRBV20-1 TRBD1 CSARRQGTSTGELFF TGCAGTGCTAGGCGACAGGGAACTTCAACCGGGGAGCTGTTTTTT
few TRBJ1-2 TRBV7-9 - CASSLGAGVYGYTF TGTGCCAGCAGCTTAGGTGCAGGGGTATATGGCTACACCTTC
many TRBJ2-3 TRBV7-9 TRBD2 CASSLVAGGADTQYF TGTGCCAGCAGCCTCGTAGCGGGAGGTGCAGATACGCAGTATTTT
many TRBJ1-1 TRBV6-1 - CASTYGGATEAFF TGTGCCAGCACCTACGGGGGGGCCACTGAAGCTTTCTTT